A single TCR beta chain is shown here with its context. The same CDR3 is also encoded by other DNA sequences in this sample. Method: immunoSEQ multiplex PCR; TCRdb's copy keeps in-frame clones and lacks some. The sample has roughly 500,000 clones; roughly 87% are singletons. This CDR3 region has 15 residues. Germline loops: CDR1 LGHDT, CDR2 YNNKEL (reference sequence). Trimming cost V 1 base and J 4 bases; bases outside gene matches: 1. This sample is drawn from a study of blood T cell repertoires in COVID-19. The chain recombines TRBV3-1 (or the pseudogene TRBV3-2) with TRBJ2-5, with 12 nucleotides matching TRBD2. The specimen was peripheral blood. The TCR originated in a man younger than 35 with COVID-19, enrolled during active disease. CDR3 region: CASSQGLAGVETQYF. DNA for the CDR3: TGTGCCAGCAGCCAAGGACTAGCGGGAGTAGAGACCCAGTACTTC.